These 32 T cell receptor beta chains originate from one sample sequenced in a study of T-cell memory formation after mild COVID-19. Using its own MiXCR run on the 5' RACE reads, TCRdb lists one record per CDR3 protein. The sample has about 620,000 distinct CDR3 sequences, about a sixth seen once; the top ten hold more than 10%. Sequenced material: PBMCs or a T cell subset sorted from them (not recorded which). The receptors stem from an adult woman who had mild COVID-19 (a few samples of this study predate the infection). Cell type and time point are not known.

The chain couples TRBV7-9 to TRBJ1-2, with a possible D match to TRBD1 (6 bases). The CDR3 totals 14 residues. Germline V gene lookup returns CDR1 SEHNR and CDR2 FQNEAQ (reference sequence). Trimming took 3 bases from V and 4 from J, leaving 12 bases between them. CDR3 bases: TGTGCCAGCAGCTTGGGGGCCAGCGCCTATGGCTACACCTTC. This encodes CASSLGASAYGYTF.

The rearrangement uses TRBV20-1 and TRBJ2-3; 7 nucleotides align to TRBD2. The CDR3 sequence is 13 residues long. After removal of 6 bases from V and 2 bases from J, the junction contained 5 bases not matched to a gene. CDR1 and CDR2 (germline): DFQATT, SNEGSKA (reference sequence). The CDR3 region has the DNA TGCAGTGCCACGGGGACTAACACAGATACGCAGTATTTT. This sequence encodes CSATGTNTDTQYF.

The chain carries TRBV7-2 and TRBJ2-1, with 16 bases matching TRBD2. Germline CDR1 and CDR2: SGHTA and FQGNSA. With V trimmed by 5 bases and J by 7 bases, 5 bases remained unmatched. This CDR3 region has 16 residues. Here the CDR3 reads CASSIGTSGGVNEQFF. In DNA, the CDR3 is TGTGCCAGCAGCATCGGGACTAGCGGGGGGGTTAATGAGCAGTTCTTC.

This clonotype appeared a few times. This rearrangement joins TRBV29-1 to TRBJ1-5; D unresolved. From germline, CDR1 is SQVTM and CDR2 ANQGSEA. V lost 4 bases and J lost 9, with 16 bases in between. The CDR3 has 13 residues. CDR3 amino acids: CSVGDGVLRPQHF. The DNA of the CDR3 is TGCAGCGTTGGAGACGGTGTGTTACGGCCCCAGCATTTT.

This clonotype has ten or more counts. This chain connects TRBV3-1 to TRBJ2-1, with D uncertain. This CDR3 is built from 16 residues. Trimming pared 1 base from V and 0 bases from J, leaving 10 bases between. CDR1 LGHDT and CDR2 YNNKEL come from the germline V gene (reference sequence). The CDR3 nucleotides read TGTGCCAGCAGCCAAGGGCAGCCGAGCTCCTACAATGAGCAGTTCTTC. Translation: CASSQGQPSSYNEQFF.

The V and J genes are TRBV27 and TRBJ1-2; possible D gene TRBD1, 5 bases. Per the germline V gene, CDR1 is MNHEY and CDR2 is SMNVEV (reference sequence). This CDR3 is built from 13 residues. Deletions cut 2 bases from V and 8 bases from J, with 12 bases between. In DNA form, the CDR3 reads TGTGCCAGCAGTTTAGGCTGGGGGACGGGCTACACCTTC. This sequence encodes CASSLGWGTGYTF.

This clonotype has a handful of counts. The rearrangement links TRBV11-3 to TRBJ2-5, with D perhaps TRBD1 or TRBD2 (5 bases each). V shed 5 bases and J shed 5 bases, with 15 bases lying between them. The CDR3 totals 14 residues. Germline loops: CDR1 SGHNT, CDR2 YENEEA. The CDR3 sequence: CASSRSRGRETQYF. The CDR3 bases are TGTGCCAGCAGCCGTAGTCGGGGCCGGGAGACCCAGTACTTC.

V is TRBV21-1 and J is TRBJ1-3. TRBV21-1 is marked as a pseudogene. CDR3 length: 16 amino acids. CDR3 residues: CASSKHPSRSGNTIYF. Here the CDR3 DNA reads TGTGCCAGCAGCAAACACCCAAGCCGCTCTGGAAACACCATATATTTT.

The chain combines TRBV4-1 with TRBJ1-2; D perhaps matches TRBD1 (6 bases). V lost 2 bases and J 7 bases, leaving 11 bases between the germline ends. The CDR3 totals 13 residues. Germline CDR1 MGHRA, CDR2 YSYEKL. In DNA, the CDR3 is TGCGCCAGCAGCCAACCGACAGGCTCTGGCTACACCTTC. It is translated as CASSQPTGSGYTF.

The rearrangement joins TRBV20-1 to TRBJ2-5, with TRBD2 matching over 12 bases. The germline gives CDR1 DFQATT, CDR2 SNEGSKA (reference sequence). V trimming: 2 bases; J trimming: 3 bases; junction bases outside the gene matches: 4. This CDR3 contains 15 residues. CDR3 in DNA: TGCAGTGCTAGACTAGCGGGAGGGCCCAAAGAGACCCAGTACTTC. Translated: CSARLAGGPKETQYF.

The chain is built from TRBV15 and TRBJ1-5; no definite D call. CDR1 and CDR2 from the germline V gene are LNHNV and YYDKDF (reference sequence). V gave up 1 base and J gave up 4 bases, with 8 bases separating them. The CDR3 covers 14 residues. The CDR3 loop reads CATSRGYGNQPQHF. The CDR3 bases are TGTGCCACCAGCAGAGGTTACGGGAATCAGCCCCAGCATTTT.

This clonotype was detected a few times. This chain uses TRBV10-3 with TRBJ2-1; 10 positions agree with TRBD2. Per germline, CDR1 ENHRY and CDR2 SYGVKD. There are 18 residues in the CDR3. V lost 7 bases to trimming and J lost 3 bases; unmatched junction nucleotides: 15. The CDR3, as DNA: TGTGCCATCACCGAAAGTGGGGTAGCGGGAGGACACTACAATGAGCAGTTCTTC. Encoded protein: CAITESGVAGGHYNEQFF.

This clonotype was counted only a few times. The chain has TRBV5-1 and TRBJ2-3; D is unclear. The V gene's germline CDR1 is SGHRS and CDR2 YFSETQ. The V end was cut by 0 bases, the J end by 2 bases, with 7 bases between. CDR3 length: 14 residues. CDR3 DNA: TGCGCCAGCAGCTTGGGGCAGACCACAGATACGCAGTATTTT. Translated, it gives CASSLGQTTDTQYF.

The V call is TRBV5-6, the J call TRBJ2-5; 7 nucleotides match TRBD1. The V segment lost 4 bases and the J segment 7 bases; nucleotides outside the gene matches: 7. In germline, CDR1 is SGHDT, CDR2 YYEEEE. CDR3 size: 13 residues. For the CDR3, the DNA is TGTGCCAGCAGCAGAAACAGGGGCGGGACCCAGTACTTC. Its protein is CASSRNRGGTQYF.

This clonotype was seen only a few times. V gene TRBV4-2 combines with J gene TRBJ1-5; D remains ambiguous. Looked up from germline, CDR1 is LGHNA and CDR2 is YNFKEQ. The ends were cut back, 4 bases at V and 8 bases at J, with 12 bases in the middle. The CDR3 is 13 amino acids. The CDR3 sequence: CASSLSFREPQHF. CDR3 bases: TGTGCCAGCAGCCTCTCTTTTAGGGAGCCCCAGCATTTT.

In its sample, this clonotype was seen many times. A read error may produce the germline difference seen at one junction end. The chain employs TRBV5-1 and TRBJ2-1; no reliable D call. The CDR3 has 15 residues. The germline CDR1 and CDR2 sequences are SGHRS and YFSETQ. The CDR3 coding sequence is TGTGCCAGCAGCTTAGGAGTGAGCTCCTACAATGAGCAGTTCTTC. Encoded protein: CASSLGVSSYNEQFF.

This clonotype was found a few times. The chain has TRBV3-1 and TRBJ2-1; D possibly uses TRBD1 or TRBD2 (5 bases each). Trimming took 3 bases from V and 7 from J, leaving 16 bases between them. The CDR3 runs to 15 residues. The germline gives CDR1 LGHDT, CDR2 YNNKEL (reference sequence). The CDR3 here is CASSQGPAVRNEQFF. The DNA of the CDR3 is TGTGCCAGCAGCCAGGGACCGGCGGTTAGGAATGAGCAGTTCTTC.

This rearrangement joins TRBV28 to TRBJ1-1, with a weak D call TRBD1 (6 bases). CDR3 size: 14 residues. Trimming took off 3 bases at V and 4 bases at J, with 12 bases between the two ends. The V gene's germline CDR1 is MDHEN and CDR2 SYDVKM. This CDR3 is CASSFSGAGTEAFF. CDR3 DNA sequence: TGTGCCAGCAGTTTTTCGGGGGCAGGCACTGAAGCTTTCTTT.

V and J are TRBV5-1 and TRBJ2-5; D is perhaps TRBD1 (7 bases). Trimming left V 1 base short and J 4 bases short, with 20 bases between. Germline assignment: CDR1 SGHRS and CDR2 YFSETQ. This CDR3 has 17 amino acids. The CDR3 loop is CASSLKYRPGGRETQYF. Written as DNA, the CDR3 is TGCGCCAGCAGCTTGAAATATCGCCCAGGGGGGAGAGAGACCCAGTACTTC.

This clonotype has just a few counts. The rearrangement uses TRBV16 and TRBJ1-1; D is unresolved. The CDR3 covers 13 residues. Deletions cut 4 bases from V and 6 bases from J, with 12 bases between. Germline values: CDR1 KGHSY, CDR2 FQNENV. The CDR3 DNA reads TGTGCCAGCAGCCCGAACAAGTTCCCTGAAGCTTTCTTT. Translated, it gives CASSPNKFPEAFF.

This clonotype was seen ten or more times. This chain's CDR3 is CASSRTERAFF. CDR3 in DNA: TGCGCCAGCAGCAGGACAGAGAGAGCTTTCTTT. The chain links TRBV5-1 to TRBJ1-1; the D gene is possibly TRBD1 (6 bases). Germline loops: CDR1 SGHRS, CDR2 YFSETQ. The V and J ends lost 4 bases and 10 bases respectively, with 11 bases between them. This CDR3 contains 11 residues.

This clonotype occurred a few times. V is TRBV18 and J is TRBJ2-2; possibly TRBD1 for D (6 bases). V lost 5 bases to trimming and J lost 3 bases, with 13 bases between them. Germline CDR1 KGHSH, CDR2 LQKENI. CDR3 length: 15 residues. The CDR3 bases are TGTGCCAGCTCATCCGCACAGGGTGACACCGGGGAGCTGTTTTTT. It codes for CASSSAQGDTGELFF.

There are a few counts of this clonotype. This chain links TRBV10-2 with TRBJ1-1; possible D gene TRBD1, 5 bases. Germline CDR1 reads WSHSY; CDR2 reads SAAADI. Trimming took 11 bases from V and 1 from J, leaving 11 bases between them. The CDR3 contains 12 residues. The CDR3 nucleotides are TGCGCCGCAAAAGGACAGAACACTGAAGCTTTCTTT. This translates into CAAKGQNTEAFF.

The V and J genes are TRBV6-7 and TRBJ2-3; 10 nucleotides agree with TRBD1. TRBV6-7 falls under the ORF class, with uncertain function. J lost 1 base, V lost 2 bases, and 15 bases had no gene match. The CDR3 length is 20 residues. The DNA for the CDR3 is TGTGCCAGCAGTTACACGGCCCCGGGACAGGGGAATACGGGCACAGATACGCAGTATTTT. Encoded protein: CASSYTAPGQGNTGTDTQYF.

This clonotype turned up a few times. The chain uses TRBV18 and TRBJ1-3; D ambiguous. The V end lost 8 bases, the J end lost 4 bases, and 15 bases lay between the germline ends. Germline V gene data show CDR1 as KGHSH and CDR2 as LQKENI. This CDR3 spans 14 amino acids. CDR3 protein: CASTRWETGNTIYF. The CDR3 DNA is TGTGCCAGCACTAGGTGGGAAACCGGAAACACCATATATTTT.

The chain has TRBV9 and TRBJ2-1, with 7 bases lining up with TRBD2. The germline CDR1 and CDR2 sequences are SGDLS and YYNGEE. The length of the CDR3 is 15 residues. V dropped 4 bases and J dropped 2; count of bases not matched to a gene: 6. The CDR3 sequence is CASSPRLATYNEQFF. The CDR3 DNA is TGTGCCAGCAGCCCCAGACTAGCTACCTACAATGAGCAGTTCTTC.

This clonotype appeared a few times. J is TRBJ2-1 and V is TRBV2, with D perhaps TRBD2 (6 bases). Germline V gives CDR1 SNHLY, CDR2 FYNNEI. The CDR3 has 13 residues. V gave up 3 bases and J gave up 6 bases, with 9 bases separating them. The CDR3, as DNA: TGTGCCAGCAGTGATGGCGGGATCAATGAGCAGTTCTTC. Translation: CASSDGGINEQFF.

The chain combines TRBV12-3 or TRBV12-4 with TRBJ2-5; D gene ambiguous. V lost 7 bases and J lost 7, with 19 bases in between. The CDR3 consists of 14 residues. CDR3 in amino acids: CASTSGVSEWTQYF. In nucleotides, the CDR3 is TGTGCCAGCACCTCTGGGGTCAGCGAATGGACCCAGTACTTC.

This clonotype was observed a handful of times. The rearrangement links TRBV29-1 to TRBJ1-1, with 10 bases that match TRBD1. Germline lookup yields CDR1 SQVTM and CDR2 ANQGSEA. This CDR3 comprises 15 residues. With 2 bases clipped from V and 4 bases from J, the junction kept 7 bases outside the gene matches. Here the CDR3 reads CSVESTGGKVTEAFF. The CDR3 DNA follows: TGCAGCGTTGAATCGACAGGGGGCAAGGTCACTGAAGCTTTCTTT.

V is TRBV10-3 and J is TRBJ2-5; 11 positions match TRBD2. The trim removed 4 bases at V and 5 bases at J, leaving 12 bases unmatched. The CDR3 covers 17 residues. CDR1 is ENHRY, CDR2 SYGVKD, per germline. CDR3 amino acids: CAISAELAGVTGETQYF. CDR3 nucleotide sequence: TGTGCCATCAGTGCCGAACTAGCGGGGGTCACAGGGGAGACCCAGTACTTC.

This clonotype has just a few counts. The rearrangement links TRBV6-5 to TRBJ1-5; D ambiguous. Per germline, CDR1 MNHEY and CDR2 SVGAGI. This CDR3 is 14 amino acids long. V was cut by 11 bases and J by 3 bases, with 17 bases left in between. CDR3 nucleotide sequence: TGTGCCGCATCCCGAAGACGGTCCAATCAGCCCCAGCATTTT. This codes for CAASRRRSNQPQHF.

This clonotype was recorded a few times. The chain recombines TRBV2 with TRBJ1-1; D might be TRBD1 (6 bases). Trimming took 3 bases from V and 6 from J, leaving 17 bases between them. Per germline, CDR1 SNHLY and CDR2 FYNNEI. The CDR3 extends over 15 amino acids. The chain's CDR3 is CASSERQAPRAEAFF. Written as DNA, the CDR3 is TGTGCCAGCAGTGAGAGACAGGCGCCGCGGGCTGAAGCTTTCTTT.